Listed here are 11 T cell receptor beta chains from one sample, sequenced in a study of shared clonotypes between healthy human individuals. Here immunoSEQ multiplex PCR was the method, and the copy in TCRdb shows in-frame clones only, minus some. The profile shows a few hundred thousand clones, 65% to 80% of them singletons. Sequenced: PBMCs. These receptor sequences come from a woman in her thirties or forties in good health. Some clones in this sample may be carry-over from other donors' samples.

CDR3 coding DNA: TGTGCCAGCAGACTAATCGACAGTTACAATGAGCAGTTCTTC. Amino acid sequence: CASRLIDSYNEQFF. V usage is TRBV5-4 and J usage is TRBJ2-1, with D possibly matching TRBD1 (5 bases). CDR1 SGHNT and CDR2 YYREEE come from the germline V gene (reference sequence). The CDR3 has 14 residues. The V end lost 5 bases, the J end lost 4 bases, and 13 bases lay between the germline ends.

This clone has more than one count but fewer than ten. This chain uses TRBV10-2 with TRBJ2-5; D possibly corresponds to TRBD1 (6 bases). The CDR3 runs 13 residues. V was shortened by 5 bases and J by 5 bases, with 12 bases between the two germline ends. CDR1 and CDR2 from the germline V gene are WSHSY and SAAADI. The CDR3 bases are TGCGCCAGCAGTCCAACAGGGATGGAGACCCAGTACTTC. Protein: CASSPTGMETQYF.

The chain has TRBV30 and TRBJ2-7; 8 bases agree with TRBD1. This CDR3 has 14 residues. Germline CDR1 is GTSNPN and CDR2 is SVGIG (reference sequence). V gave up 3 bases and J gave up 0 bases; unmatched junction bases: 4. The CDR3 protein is CAWRRTGFSYEQYF. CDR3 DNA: TGTGCCTGGAGAAGGACAGGGTTCTCCTACGAGCAGTACTTC. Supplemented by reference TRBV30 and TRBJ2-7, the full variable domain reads SQTIHQWPATLVQPVGSPLSLECTVEGTSNPNLYWYRQAAGRGLQLLFYSVGIGQISSEVPQNLSASRPQDRQFILSSKKLLLSDSGFYLCAWRRTGFSYEQYFGPGTRLTVT.

The CDR3 coding sequence is TGTGCCAGCTCACCCGGACAGGGAGAGAGGCCCCAGCATTTT. It codes for CASSPGQGERPQHF. The J gene is TRBJ1-5, the V gene TRBV18; TRBD1 aligns across 8 bases. Germline assignment: CDR1 KGHSH and CDR2 LQKENI. V shed 3 bases, J shed 9 bases, and the junction held 7 bases outside the gene matches. This CDR3 comprises 14 residues.

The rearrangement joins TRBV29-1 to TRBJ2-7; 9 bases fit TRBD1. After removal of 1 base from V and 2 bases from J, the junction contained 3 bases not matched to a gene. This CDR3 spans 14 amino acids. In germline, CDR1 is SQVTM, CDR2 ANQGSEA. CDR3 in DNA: TGCAGCGTTGAAGCAACAGGGGGCCCCTACGAGCAGTACTTC. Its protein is CSVEATGGPYEQYF.

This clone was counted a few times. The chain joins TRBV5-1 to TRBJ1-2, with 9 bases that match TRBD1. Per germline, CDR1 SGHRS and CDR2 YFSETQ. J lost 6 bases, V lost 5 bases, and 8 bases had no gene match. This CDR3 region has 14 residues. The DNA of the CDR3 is TGCGCCAGCAGTACGGGACAGGGATTTGATGGCTACACCTTC. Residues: CASSTGQGFDGYTF.

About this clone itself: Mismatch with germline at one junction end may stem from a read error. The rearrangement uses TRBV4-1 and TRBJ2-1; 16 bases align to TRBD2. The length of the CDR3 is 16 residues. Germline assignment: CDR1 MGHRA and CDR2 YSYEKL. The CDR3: CASSQIGGTSGRAMVF. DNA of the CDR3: TGCGCCAGCAGCCAAATCGGAGGGACTAGCGGGAGGGCCATGGTCTTC.

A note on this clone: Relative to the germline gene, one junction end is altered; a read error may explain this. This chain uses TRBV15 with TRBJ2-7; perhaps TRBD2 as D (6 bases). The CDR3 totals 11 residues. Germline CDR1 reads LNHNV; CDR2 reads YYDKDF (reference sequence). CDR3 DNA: TGTGCCACCAGCAGAGGGGACTTTATCGACTTC. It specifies CATSRGDFIDF.

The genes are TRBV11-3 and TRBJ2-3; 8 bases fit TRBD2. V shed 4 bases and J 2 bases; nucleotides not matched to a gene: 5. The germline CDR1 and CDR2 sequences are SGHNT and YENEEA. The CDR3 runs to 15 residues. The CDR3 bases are TGTGCCAGCAGCTCCTTAGCGGGACCCACAGATACGCAGTATTTT. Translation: CASSSLAGPTDTQYF.

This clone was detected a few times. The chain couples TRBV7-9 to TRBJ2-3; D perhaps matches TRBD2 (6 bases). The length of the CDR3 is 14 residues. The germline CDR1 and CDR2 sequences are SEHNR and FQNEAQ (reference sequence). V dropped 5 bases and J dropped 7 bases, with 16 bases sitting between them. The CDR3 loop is CASSTSQLVYTQYF. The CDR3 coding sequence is TGTGCCAGCAGCACTAGCCAATTAGTATATACGCAGTATTTT.

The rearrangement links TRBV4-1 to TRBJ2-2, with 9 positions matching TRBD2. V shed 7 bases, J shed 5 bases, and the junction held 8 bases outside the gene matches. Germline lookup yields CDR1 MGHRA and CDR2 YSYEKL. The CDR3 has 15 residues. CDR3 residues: CASTYIAGVTGELFF. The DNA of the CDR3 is TGCGCCAGCACCTACATAGCGGGAGTGACCGGGGAGCTGTTTTTT.